The rows below give T cell receptor beta chains drawn from one sample of a study of blood T cell repertoires in COVID-19. Assay: immunoSEQ multiplex PCR; the TCRdb copy retains only in-frame clones and omits some. The sample carries 150,000 to 200,000 clones, roughly 80% recorded once. Material for sequencing was peripheral blood. These receptors all come from a woman between 40 and 50 years old with COVID-19, enrolled during active disease. The conserved cysteine and the conserved F or W are not part of the CDR3 here.

J gene	V gene	CDR3 protein
TRBJ1-3	TRBV2	ASRKGGISGNTIY
TRBJ1-1	TRBV12-5	ASGLTPNTEAF
TRBJ1-2	TRBV19	ASSRRRTGTEDYGYT
TRBJ2-1	TRBV5-4	ASSSGGPSSYNEQF
TRBJ2-2	TRBV24-1	ATSETDRGNTGELF
TRBJ2-2	TRBV30	AWSNSGRFGELF
TRBJ1-1	TRBV6-2/TRBV6-3	ASSSPTGGLNTEAF
TRBJ2-2	TRBV7-3	ASSLMGQSTGELF
TRBJ2-1	TRBV7-8	ASSRRSLAGEGNEQF
TRBJ1-3	TRBV2	ASSGGQTGNTIY
TRBJ2-3	TRBV5-4	ASSGGSGRVTDTQY
TRBJ2-7	TRBV7-8	ASSSRLAGVAYEQY
TRBJ2-7	TRBV21-1	ASSKGSGQIYEQY
TRBJ1-5	TRBV24-1	ATSDLRGQGNSQPQH
TRBJ2-5	TRBV4-1	ASSQGAMNQETQY
TRBJ2-3	TRBV7-3	ASSMEGMGADTQY
TRBJ1-3	TRBV7-9	ASSPSSSGNTIY
TRBJ2-5	TRBV7-3	ASSFTSGGSETQY
TRBJ2-2	TRBV15	ATSSKGGSGELF
TRBJ2-7	TRBV6-5	ASSGGAGYEQY
TRBJ2-2	TRBV27	ASRIDVNTGELF
TRBJ1-5	TRBV10-2	ASSDYSNQPQH
TRBJ2-7	TRBV6-5	ASSPTRTAYYEQY
TRBJ1-2	TRBV2	ASSSDRYPLYGYT
TRBJ1-5	TRBV19	ASSIDQGNQPQH
TRBJ2-5	TRBV5-8	ASSSSGSIETQY
TRBJ1-6	TRBV5-1	ASSAELVNSPLH
TRBJ2-3	TRBV4-1	ASSQPGTGTDTQY
TRBJ2-5	TRBV2	ASSRQGRGETQY
TRBJ2-3	TRBV5-8	ASSLGLRDTQY
TRBJ1-2	TRBV24-1	ATSPTGTGNYGYT
TRBJ1-5	TRBV19	ASRSSGGNNQPQH
TRBJ2-7	TRBV29-1	SALGVGSYEQY
TRBJ1-1	TRBV28	ASSFTSLNTEAF
TRBJ2-1	TRBV6-5	ATQPKMSPGNEQF
TRBJ1-1	TRBV9	ASSTAGYMNTEAF
TRBJ1-4	TRBV7-9	ASSLRQGGEKLF
TRBJ2-3	TRBV4-1	ASSQGEGGTQY
TRBJ1-2	TRBV6-5	ASTSDRVYGYT
TRBJ2-5	TRBV3-1/TRBV3-2	ASSQHGTSGETQY
TRBJ2-3	TRBV7-9	ASSLRTGGDTQY
TRBJ1-3	TRBV5-4	ASSLGRGLGNTIY
TRBJ1-2	TRBV25-1	ASSELGQGYGYT
TRBJ2-7	TRBV28	ASSLYRMGTYEQY
TRBJ2-2	TRBV27	ASSMTSYTTGELF
TRBJ2-1	TRBV21-1	ASSKGLREQF
TRBJ1-1	TRBV3-1/TRBV3-2	ASSNRGRNTEAF
TRBJ1-5	TRBV27	ASTLGGAGQPQH
TRBJ2-2	TRBV28	ASSLYPGYGELF
TRBJ2-5	TRBV10-3	AIGQGTETQY
TRBJ2-5	TRBV18	ASSAPWGLQETQY
TRBJ1-5	TRBV3-1/TRBV3-2	ASSLSRGSNQPQH
TRBJ1-5	TRBV6-6	ASSRGQPQH
TRBJ2-3	TRBV5-1	ASSVAGGGTDTQY
TRBJ2-1	TRBV11-1	ASNLGLAGYNEQF
TRBJ1-4	TRBV19	ASSTGTAQKLF
TRBJ1-1	TRBV3-1/TRBV3-2	ASSHGQADMNTEAF
TRBJ2-2	TRBV10-3	AISRVGGTGRSSSPGELF
TRBJ1-6	TRBV21-1	ASSKVGGQGGSPLH
TRBJ2-1	TRBV30	AWSVGGGDEQF